This record concerns one TCR beta chain sequence. Antigen specificity is unknown. There are 11 residues in the CDR3. Germline CDR1 SQVTM, CDR2 ANQGSEA. V lost 4 bases and J lost 3, with 7 bases in between. This sample stems from a study of OX40 agonist ivuxolimab in advanced cancers. Whole-study context: Previous treatment with anti-PD-1, anti-PD-L1 or anti-CTLA-4 therapy was allowed; 35% to 50% had received some. Study findings and constraints: The CD4+ and CD8+ T cells in the blood had expanded clonally by week 6 at 0.1 to 3.0 mg/kg. CD8+ T cells averaged more expanded clones than CD4+. Some patients who did not respond also had low normalized T-cell clonal expansion.

TCRdb's table, derived via immunoSEQ multiplex PCR, lists solely in-frame clones and lacks some. The sample lists around 60,000 clones; around 91% were seen once. This TCR derives from an adult with an advanced solid tumor such as melanoma, head and neck, liver or kidney cancer. V usage is TRBV29-1 and J usage is TRBJ2-7; the D is unclear. The sequencing here drew on CD4+ or CD8+ T cells sorted from blood, taken in a trial of the OX40 agonist ivuxolimab. The CDR3 DNA follows: TGCAGCGTTGTTTCTGGCTACGAGCAGTACTTC. It codes for CSVVSGYEQYF.